These 18 T cell receptor beta chains share one sample of origin, sequenced in a study of CD8+CD57+ T cells in acquired aplastic anemia. TCR beta VDJ and CDR3 were profiled, and genomic DNA was the template. TCRdb passed the reads through MiXCR, listing each CDR3 protein once. The table has around 230,000 distinct CDR3 sequences, around 63% seen once. Sequencing was performed on sorted CD4+, CD8+, or CD8+CD57+ T cells (not recorded which) from PBMCs. The origin of the receptors is a human donor in good health.

The gene calls are TRBV29-1 and TRBJ1-2; 9 bases map to TRBD1. The CDR3 length is 14 residues. J was trimmed by 1 base and V by 3 bases; bases with no gene match: 3. Germline assignment: CDR1 SQVTM and CDR2 ANQGSEA. The CDR3 sequence: CSVDWTGVNYGYTF. The CDR3 nucleotides read TGCAGCGTTGATTGGACAGGGGTTAACTATGGCTACACCTTC.

The V call is TRBV7-8, the J call TRBJ2-2; perhaps D is TRBD1 or TRBD2 (6 bases each). The CDR3 has 15 residues. V was clipped by 2 bases and J by 5 bases, with 12 bases between them. Germline lookup yields CDR1 SGHVS and CDR2 FQNEAQ. The CDR3: CASSLNGGRTGELFF. The CDR3 DNA reads TGTGCCAGCAGCTTAAACGGGGGCAGAACCGGGGAGCTGTTTTTT.

This clonotype appeared many times. V and J are TRBV19 and TRBJ2-7; D not certain. Trimming removed 5 bases from V and 7 bases from J, with 12 bases in between. This CDR3 has 12 amino acids. Looked up from germline, CDR1 is LNHDA and CDR2 is SQIVND (reference sequence). The DNA for the CDR3 is TGTGCCAGTAGTCAAGGAGCTCAGGAGCAGTACTTC. It yields the protein CASSQGAQEQYF.

Only a few counts were recorded for this clonotype. The chain couples TRBV15 to TRBJ1-5; D uncertain. V was pared by 8 bases and J by 5 bases, with 7 bases between. Germline loops: CDR1 LNHNV, CDR2 YYDKDF (reference sequence). The CDR3 totals 11 residues. As DNA, the CDR3 is TGTGCCACCGGCGAACATCAGCCCCAGCATTTT. Translation gives CATGEHQPQHF.

Notes on this clonotype: Relative to the germline gene, one junction end is altered; a read error may explain this. The gene calls are TRBV15 and TRBJ2-1; maybe TRBD2 (7 bases). CDR1 LNHNV and CDR2 YYDKDF come from the germline V gene (reference sequence). The length of the CDR3 is 15 residues. CDR3 amino acids: CATSRTPGGLNGQFF. CDR3 bases: TGTGCCACCAGCAGAACCCCCGGGGGGCTTAATGGGCAGTTCTTC.

The chain recombines TRBV14 with TRBJ2-2; D possibly corresponds to TRBD2 (5 bases). V shed 5 bases and J shed 7 bases, with 11 bases lying between them. The CDR3 runs to 13 residues. CDR1 SGHDN and CDR2 FVKESK come from the germline V gene. The CDR3 DNA reads as TGTGCCAGCAGCTGGACCCGGGGCGGGGAGCTGTTTTTT. Translating it yields CASSWTRGGELFF. The whole variable domain, remainder taken from reference TRBV14 and TRBJ2-2, is EAGVTQFPSHSVIEKGQTVTLRCDPISGHDNLYWYRRVMGKEIKFLLHFVKESKQDESGMPNNRFLAERTGGTYSTLKVQPAELEDSGVYFCASSWTRGGELFFGEGSRLTVL.

This clonotype occurred many times. The chain links TRBV19 to TRBJ2-1; 13 bases align to TRBD2. Germline trimming cut 1 base from V and 10 bases from J; bases unmatched to any gene: 4. Looked up from germline, CDR1 is LNHDA and CDR2 is SQIVND (reference sequence). The CDR3 is 15 amino acids. DNA for the CDR3: TGTGCCAGTAGTATAGGGGGACTAGCGGGGACCGAGCAGTTCTTC. Translating gives CASSIGGLAGTEQFF.

The chain employs TRBV12-3 or TRBV12-4 and TRBJ1-2; D gene ambiguous. This CDR3 spans 11 amino acids. V lost 7 bases and J lost 2, with 5 bases in between. Here the CDR3 reads CASMGNYGYTF. The CDR3 DNA reads TGTGCCAGCATGGGGAACTATGGCTACACCTTC.

The chain couples TRBV15 to TRBJ2-2; 9 bases map to TRBD2. V was pared by 0 bases and J by 6 bases, with 11 bases of the junction left unmatched. The CDR3 has 18 amino acids. Germline assignment: CDR1 LNHNV and CDR2 YYDKDF (reference sequence). The DNA for the CDR3 is TGTGCCACCAGCAGAGATTCGGCTAGCGGGGCGGACGCCGGGGAGCTGTTTTTT. Its translation is CATSRDSASGADAGELFF.

As for this clonotype: The conserved final phenylalanine or tryptophan is absent from the CDR3, which likely points to a read error. Because the CDR3's place on the DNA is in doubt, the DNA is left out and the CDR3 is given as listed by TCRdb. The gene calls are TRBV7-6 and TRBJ2-2. Looked up from germline, CDR1 is SGHVS and CDR2 is FNYEAQ. Including both end residues, the CDR3 is 15 amino acids long. CDR3 protein: CASSLVSLNTGELFL.

This clonotype was seen just once. The chain couples TRBV20-1 to TRBJ2-1; 10 bases are shared with TRBD2. V dropped 0 bases and J dropped 12; count of bases not matched to a gene: 17. CDR1 and CDR2 (germline): DFQATT, SNEGSKA (reference sequence). CDR3 length: 17 residues. The CDR3: CSARDWATSGDPDTQFF. The CDR3 region has the DNA TGCAGTGCTAGAGATTGGGCCACTAGCGGGGACCCAGATACGCAGTTCTTC.

As concerns this clonotype: An end of the junction differs from the germline gene, which may be a read error. This sequence joins TRBV24-1 and TRBJ2-1, with a weak D call TRBD2 (5 bases). The germline V gene has CDR1 KGHDR and CDR2 SFDVKD. The CDR3 has 14 residues. As DNA, the CDR3 is TGTGCCACCAGTGATTTGAGGTACGGGGATGAGCAGTCCTTC. Amino acid sequence: CATSDLRYGDEQSF.

This rearrangement joins TRBV19 to TRBJ2-7, with TRBD1 matching over 8 bases. The J segment lost 5 bases and the V segment lost 7 bases, leaving 7 bases of the junction unmatched. There are 13 residues in the CDR3. The germline gives CDR1 LNHDA, CDR2 SQIVND (reference sequence). The DNA for the CDR3 is TGTGCCAGTACAGGACAGGGCATCCACGAGCAGTACTTC. Translation: CASTGQGIHEQYF.

The chain joins TRBV27 to TRBJ1-5, with a tentative D call TRBD1 (6 bases). This CDR3 comprises 17 residues. Trimming shortened V by 6 bases and J by 2 bases, and 20 bases separated the two germline ends. Germline V gives CDR1 MNHEY, CDR2 SMNVEV (reference sequence). The CDR3: CASSTQGRGTGNQPQHF. DNA of the CDR3: TGTGCCAGCAGCACACAGGGAAGGGGCACGGGCAATCAGCCCCAGCATTTT.

In its sample, this clonotype was seen many times. This rearrangement joins TRBV7-8 to TRBJ1-1; 8 bases line up with TRBD1. This CDR3 has 15 amino acids. Unmatched junction bases numbered 14, after V lost 8 bases and J lost 6 bases. The germline gives CDR1 SGHVS, CDR2 FQNEAQ. The CDR3 region is CASAGQGASWAEAFF. CDR3 coding DNA: TGTGCCAGCGCGGGGCAGGGGGCGTCGTGGGCTGAAGCTTTCTTT.

V and J are TRBV15 and TRBJ2-3; D call uncertain. Germline CDR1 reads LNHNV; CDR2 reads YYDKDF (reference sequence). This CDR3 has 13 amino acids. Trimming pared 1 base from V and 5 bases from J, leaving 7 bases between. In DNA form, the CDR3 reads TGTGCCACCAGCAGAGGCATGGAAGATACGCAGTATTTT. This codes for CATSRGMEDTQYF. Combining the CDR3 with reference TRBV15 and TRBJ2-3 gives the whole variable domain DAMVIQNPRYQVTQFGKPVTLSCSQTLNHNVMYWYQQKSSQAPKLLFHYYDKDFNNEADTPDNFQSRRPNTSFCFLDIRSPGLGDTAMYLCATSRGMEDTQYFGPGTRLTVL.

This clonotype appeared a few times. Since a much larger clone is just one base distant, this may be a read error. The DNA of the CDR3 is TGTGCCAGCAGCACGGACATCTCGTGGGGCAATCAGCCCCAGCATTTT. It specifies CASSTDISWGNQPQHF. The chain is built from TRBV7-8 and TRBJ1-5, with D possibly TRBD1 on 5 matching bases. V shed 5 bases and J shed 2 bases, with 16 bases lying between them. Germline CDR1 and CDR2: SGHVS and FQNEAQ. The length of the CDR3 is 16 residues.

This clonotype was observed many times. The chain employs TRBV9 and TRBJ1-2; D not resolved. Germline V gene sequence: CDR1 SGDLS, CDR2 YYNGEE. The CDR3 is made up of 14 amino acids. Trimming left V 0 bases short and J 6 bases short, with 12 bases between. CDR3 coding DNA: TGTGCCAGCAGCGTAGCATTCCAGGCCGATGGCTACACCTTC. Protein sequence: CASSVAFQADGYTF.